Shown below are 7 T cell receptor beta chains from a single sample sequenced in a study of identical twins. TCRdb recomputed calls from the 5' RACE reads with MiXCR, one row per CDR3 protein. The sample holds around 490,000 distinct CDR3 sequences, 12% to 15% seen once. The sample was also reused in another study, on yellow fever vaccine responses in identical twins.

The sequencing input was CD4+ T cells sorted from blood. All receptors derive from a woman aged 18-35 years in good health.

This clonotype occurred a few times. This sequence may be a read error, since a much larger clone differs from it by one base. The chain is built from TRBV27 and TRBJ2-3, with D uncertain. Per the germline V gene, CDR1 is MNHEY and CDR2 is SMNVEV (reference sequence). Trimming removed 5 bases at V and 2 bases at J, with 5 bases between. The CDR3 spans 12 residues. The CDR3 DNA follows: TGTGCCAGCAGTCACTACACAGATACGCAGTATTTT. Its translation: CASSHYTDTQYF.

The V call is TRBV18, the J call TRBJ2-7; tentatively, D is TRBD2 (6 bases). V was trimmed by 3 bases and J by 5 bases, leaving 8 bases between them. The length of the CDR3 is 12 residues. In germline, CDR1 is KGHSH, CDR2 LQKENI. CDR3 sequence reads: CASSPTRDEQYF. CDR3 DNA sequence: TGTGCCAGCTCACCGACTAGAGACGAGCAGTACTTC.

This chain links TRBV7-2 with TRBJ1-4; D uncertain. V dropped 4 bases and J dropped 8 bases, with 17 bases sitting between them. In germline, CDR1 is SGHTA, CDR2 FQGNSA. CDR3 size: 15 residues. CDR3 protein: CASSSWEEESEKLFF. The DNA for the CDR3 is TGTGCCAGCAGCTCGTGGGAAGAGGAATCCGAAAAACTGTTTTTT. Together with reference TRBV7-2 and TRBJ1-4, the CDR3 gives the full variable domain: GAGVSQSPSNKVTEKGKDVELRCDPISGHTALYWYRQSLGQGLEFLIYFQGNSAPDKSGLPSDRFSAERTGGSVSTLTIQRTQQEDSAVYLCASSSWEEESEKLFFGSGTQLSVL.

There are a few counts of this clonotype. The chain has TRBV20-1 and TRBJ2-3; TRBD2 aligns across 7 bases. Germline lookup yields CDR1 DFQATT and CDR2 SNEGSKA (reference sequence). This CDR3 contains 15 residues. V lost 5 bases and J lost 1; bases outside the gene matches: 9. In nucleotides, the CDR3 is TGCAGTGCTGCCCCTAATCGGGGGGGCACAGATACGCAGTATTTT. It codes for CSAAPNRGGTDTQYF.

This clonotype was counted ten times or more. The genes are TRBV5-1 and TRBJ2-5, with 9 bases aligning to TRBD2. Germline trimming cut 6 bases from V and 3 bases from J; bases unmatched to any gene: 12. This CDR3 region has 16 residues. The V gene's germline CDR1 is SGHRS and CDR2 YFSETQ. CDR3 residues: CASNTAYLAGEETQYF. CDR3 DNA sequence: TGCGCCAGCAACACGGCCTATTTAGCGGGAGAAGAGACCCAGTACTTC.

The chain has TRBV12-3 or TRBV12-4 and TRBJ2-7; maybe TRBD2 (6 bases). With 4 bases removed from V and 2 bases from J, the gap between germline ends came to 15 bases. The CDR3 consists of 15 residues. The CDR3 region has the DNA TGTGCCAGCAGTTCCCGGTGGGGGGAAACCTACGAGCAGTACTTC. This sequence encodes CASSSRWGETYEQYF.

This clonotype was detected a few times. The V call is TRBV2, the J call TRBJ1-4, with 7 bases lining up with TRBD1. V was pared by 3 bases and J by 5 bases, with 6 bases of the junction left unmatched. Germline V gene sequence: CDR1 SNHLY, CDR2 FYNNEI. The CDR3 is made up of 15 amino acids. This chain's CDR3 is CASSDVQGKNEKLFF. In DNA, the CDR3 is TGTGCCAGCAGTGATGTACAGGGGAAGAATGAAAAACTGTTTTTT.